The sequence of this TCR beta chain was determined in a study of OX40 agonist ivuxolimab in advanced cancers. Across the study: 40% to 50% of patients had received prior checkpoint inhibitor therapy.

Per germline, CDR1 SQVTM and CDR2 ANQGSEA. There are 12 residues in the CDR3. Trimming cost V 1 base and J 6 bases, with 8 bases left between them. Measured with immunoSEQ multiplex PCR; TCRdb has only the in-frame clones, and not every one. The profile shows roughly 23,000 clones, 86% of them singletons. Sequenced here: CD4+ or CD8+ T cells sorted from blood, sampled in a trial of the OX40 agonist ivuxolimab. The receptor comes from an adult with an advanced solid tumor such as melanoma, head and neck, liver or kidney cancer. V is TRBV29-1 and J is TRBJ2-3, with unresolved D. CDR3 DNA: TGCAGCGTTGAAGTTGATCAGGATACGCAGTATTTT. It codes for CSVEVDQDTQYF.